This T cell receptor beta chain stems from a study of CD8 T cells in ankylosing spondylitis. General study results and limits: Seemingly distinctive of ankylosing spondylitis blood was a TCR beta motif formed by eight highly homologous variants.

This clonotype was recorded at least ten times. Its antigen is unidentified. One entry per CDR3 protein results from TCRdb running MiXCR on the 5' RACE reads. Of some 240,000 distinct CDR3 sequences listed, approximately 7.3% are singletons. This CDR3 is 16 amino acids long. Germline V gene lookup returns CDR1 MGHRA and CDR2 YSYEKL. Between the trimmed V and J ends, which lost 5 bases and 2 bases, there was a span of 15 bases. The sequence was collected from a male donor with ankylosing spondylitis. Specimen: blood, either unsorted or a sorted T cell fraction (not recorded which). The V call is TRBV4-1, the J call TRBJ2-2, with D possibly matching TRBD1 (7 bases). CDR3 nucleotide sequence: TGCGCCAGCAGCTGGAGGGACAGTGACAACACCGGGGAGCTGTTTTTT. Protein: CASSWRDSDNTGELFF.